This record covers a single TCR beta chain. Antigen unknown. The sample is drawn from a study of T cell responses to AZD1222 COVID-19 vaccine. Findings and limits, study-wide: Close to half of all spike-specific TCRs reportedly target regions of the variants that are unmutated.

Measured with immunoSEQ multiplex PCR; TCRdb has only the in-frame clones, and not every one. In the table there are some 180,000 clones, 94% of which are singletons. This TCR was recovered from an adult who received the AZD1222 COVID-19 vaccine. The sample in question was peripheral blood, obtained 28 days after the second AZD1222 dose.

CDR3 sequence: CASSLEGLDSPLHF. The CDR3 DNA is TGCGCCAGCAGCTTAGAAGGGCTGGATTCACCCCTCCACTTT. The chain employs TRBV5-1 and TRBJ1-6; no clear D gene. The CDR3 covers 14 residues. The V end lost 2 bases, the J end lost 8 bases, and 11 bases lay between the germline ends. Looked up from germline, CDR1 is SGHRS and CDR2 is YFSETQ.